The clone carrying this T cell receptor beta chain was counted ten times or more. The antigen is not known. Specified time point: sample taken at primary tumor resection. TCRdb recomputed calls from the 5' RACE reads with MiXCR, one row per CDR3 protein. The table records around 2,600 distinct CDR3 sequences, less than 10% of them present only once. The data derive from a study of spatial heterogeneity in lung cancer. Study as a whole: In raw reads, more than nine appearances on average were recorded for each unique TCR and UMI combination. Study-wide findings and caveats: Tumors with more nonsynonymous mutations had more expanded intratumoral alpha and beta TCRs.

The V gene end was trimmed by 4 bases and the J gene end by 5 bases; junction bases not matched to a gene: 3. CDR3 length: 14 amino acids. From germline, CDR1 is SGHRS and CDR2 YFSETQ. Sequencing used lung tumor tissue, obtained at surgery. The chain uses TRBV5-1 and TRBJ2-7; 13 bases are a match to TRBD2. The origin of this receptor is a male donor with early-stage non-small cell lung cancer. The CDR3 DNA reads as TGCGCCAGCAGCCATGGACTAGCGGGAGACGAGCAGTACTTC. This codes for CASSHGLAGDEQYF.